The present entry profiles one T cell receptor beta chain with its context. Its antigen remains unidentified. The CDR3 is 15 amino acids. From germline, CDR1 is DFQATT and CDR2 SNEGSKA (reference sequence). This sample is part of a study of post-analysis software for immune sequencing data. The TCR beta cDNA libraries carried unique molecular identifiers. One entry per CDR3 protein results from TCRdb running MiXCR on the PCR reads. The data show roughly 700,000 distinct CDR3 sequences, less than 35% seen once. Study-wide points: Patients used five TRBV segments, including TRBV5-6, TRBV5-1 and TRBV20-1, more often than controls.

The rearrangement links TRBV20-1 to TRBJ2-5; 10 bases align to TRBD1. The DNA end is a closer match to TRBJ2-7, so the J assignment may be wrong. The clonotype comes from a girl aged 10 to 17 with multiple sclerosis. The sequencing input was blood. The CDR3 region is CSAPTGTGDRYEQYF. In nucleotides, the CDR3 is TGCAGTGCTCCTACCGGGACAGGGGATCGGTACGAGCAGTACTTC.